This TCR beta chain was captured in a study of T cell responses to AZD1222 COVID-19 vaccine (dated by TCRdb to the early 2020s). As for the study more broadly: TCR sequencing was performed for 230 to 250 trial participants, of whom about 200 were given two doses of AZD1222 and some 26 were given two doses of MenACWY control vaccine. Trial participants were enrolled by age into subgroups of 18-55, 56-69 and 70-plus years, and around 150, 29 and 61 TCR-sequenced participants, respectively, were included in these subgroups.

Note on this clone: No antigen is known for it. Per-base quality was not reported, and no clone a single base away is much larger than it.

This specimen's time point label, interpreted: about 28 days (+/-7) after the second vaccine dose. AZD1222 recipients whose second dose came at about 4 weeks and those whose second dose came at about 12 weeks were combined into one group, since spike-specific TCR depth and breadth did not differ between the two schedules. Vaccinee samples came from UK trials COV001 and COV002, including a single-blind randomized controlled phase 2/3 trial of AZD1222 (ChAdOx1 nCoV-19) in healthy adults. Trial participant PBMC samples were collected at day 0 and day 28 after the second dose for TCRbeta chain sequencing. Findings and caveats that apply to the study as a whole: A significant rise in spike-specific TCR breadth and depth was observed after two AZD1222 doses relative to day 0 and relative to MenACWY recipients. No day 14 peak-response samples were available, so repertoires were characterized only after the peak T cell response. Participants were mostly white British, with more females than males. The authors suggested clonal diversity may have been underestimated. Vaccine-associated CD4 TCRs spanned the whole spike protein, with dominant responses in regions 160-218 and 743-854. The 56-69-year group was small, and its depth increase did not reach significance, likely because of low power. Reportedly, almost half of the unique spike-specific TCRs recognized epitopes lying outside the regions that are mutated in the B.1.351 and B.1.1.7 variants. Conclusions about previously exposed vaccinees were limited because only a handful of AZD1222 recipients were SARS-CoV-2 seropositive at baseline.

The CDR3 regions of human TCRbeta chains were analyzed by immunosequencing. Per the original workflow: TCRs in the repertoires were compared against a reference library of SARS-CoV-2-specific TCRs that had been generated with the MIRA antigen-specificity platform. Breadth was defined as the fraction of unique TCRs that were SARS-CoV-2-associated. Depth was defined as the fraction of total T cells that were SARS-CoV-2-associated. Each spike-specific TCR was assigned to its reactive spike region and to a CD4 or CD8 class using the MIRA data. Log10-transformed breadth and depth values were compared by one-way ANOVA with Sidak's multiple comparisons tests. Here the immuneACCESS table is served through TCRdb, limited to in-frame sequences with V and J called. Missing clones are a known gap in these copies; in checked studies unresolved V genes cover under half, and the rest lacks a known reason. The D gene and trimming were derived from the DNA, and the V and J assignments and clone size from that table. A total of about 120,000 clones appear in this sample, around 86% of them only once. Jointly, the top ten make up 3% of the sample.

Between the V and J ends, shortened by 6 bases and 0 bases respectively, the junction contains 8 bases. The CDR3 goes from the cysteine to the phenylalanine over 14 residues. Of all the DNA, just the CDR3 is kept, 42 bases in frame from base 1. CDR1 and CDR2, per the germline V gene, are SNHLY and FYNNEI. The rearranged segments are TRBV2 and TRBJ2-2; D gene: possibly TRBD1, on 5 matching bases. The source of this sequence is an adult who received the AZD1222 COVID-19 vaccine. The source was peripheral blood, collected 28 days after the second AZD1222 dose. The DNA sequence reads TGTGCCAGCAGGACAGCCACGAACACCGGGGAGCTGTTTTTT. Translation gives CASRTATNTGELFF.